This is a list of T cell receptor beta chains from one sample in a study of Graves' ophthalmopathy and Graves' hyperthyroidism. From the multiplex PCR reads, TCRdb called clonotypes with MiXCR, one entry per CDR3 protein. The sample contains almost 400,000 distinct CDR3 sequences, 18% of which appear only once. Sequencing was done on a sample of peripheral blood. These receptor sequences come from a woman aged 18-29 years with Graves' ophthalmopathy. Each CDR3 is given with its conserved first and last residue. Fields, in order: clone size, V gene, D gene, J gene, CDR3 DNA, CDR3 protein. A D gene is named only where the DNA matches it firmly. Expanded clones get a size class; other rows say once, few or many, or leave the size out.

clone_size: many; v_call: TRBV5-6; d_call: NA; j_call: TRBJ2-2; cdr3_nt: TGTGCCGGTCAGGGACGGGAGAACACCGGGGAGCTGTTTTTT; cdr3_aa: CAGQGRENTGELFF
clone_size: many; v_call: TRBV28; d_call: NA; j_call: TRBJ2-7; cdr3_nt: TGTGCCAGCAGTTTTCTGAGGCCTACCTACGAGCAGTACTTC; cdr3_aa: CASSFLRPTYEQYF
clone_size: many; v_call: TRBV27; d_call: TRBD1; j_call: TRBJ2-2; cdr3_nt: TGTGCCAGCAGTTTACGAGCACAGGGGGCGCGCACCGGGGAGCTGTTTTTT; cdr3_aa: CASSLRAQGARTGELFF
clone_size: many; v_call: TRBV6-2/TRBV6-3; d_call: NA; j_call: TRBJ2-2; cdr3_nt: TGTGCCAGCAGTTACTCGTCAGAAACCGGGGAGCTGTTTTTT; cdr3_aa: CASSYSSETGELFF
clone_size: many; v_call: TRBV12-3/TRBV12-4; d_call: NA; j_call: TRBJ2-7; cdr3_nt: TGTGCCAGCAGTTTAGCGCGGAGTCGCGACGAGCAGTACTTC; cdr3_aa: CASSLARSRDEQYF
clone_size: NA; v_call: TRBV29-1; d_call: NA; j_call: TRBJ2-7; cdr3_nt: TGCAGCGTTGAGGGGGCGGAGGAGCAGTACTTC; cdr3_aa: CSVEGAEEQYF
clone_size: NA; v_call: TRBV19; d_call: NA; j_call: TRBJ1-6; cdr3_nt: TGTGCCATCGCCTCCGGATCCAGGGGCTCACCCCTCCACTTT; cdr3_aa: CAIASGSRGSPLHF
clone_size: many; v_call: TRBV7-6; d_call: NA; j_call: TRBJ1-6; cdr3_nt: TGTGCCAGCAGCGCGGCAAGAGCGAATAATTCACCCCTCCACTTT; cdr3_aa: CASSAARANNSPLHF
clone_size: many; v_call: TRBV29-1; d_call: TRBD1; j_call: TRBJ2-7; cdr3_nt: TGCAGCGTTGAAGAACTCAGGGGGCGGGAAGAGCAGTACTTC; cdr3_aa: CSVEELRGREEQYF
clone_size: many; v_call: TRBV7-2; d_call: NA; j_call: TRBJ2-7; cdr3_nt: TGTGCCAGCAGCTTAGCGCCCCTCAATACTTGGGCGGGGAACTACGAGCAGTACTTC; cdr3_aa: CASSLAPLNTWAGNYEQYF
clone_size: NA; v_call: TRBV7-2; d_call: NA; j_call: TRBJ1-2; cdr3_nt: TGTGCCAGCAGCTTCATACGGGATCATGGCTACACCTTC; cdr3_aa: CASSFIRDHGYTF
clone_size: NA; v_call: TRBV12-3/TRBV12-4; d_call: NA; j_call: TRBJ1-1; cdr3_nt: TGTGCCAGCAGTTTGGGGCCGGTGGCTTTCTTT; cdr3_aa: CASSLGPVAFF
clone_size: many; v_call: TRBV30; d_call: NA; j_call: TRBJ1-1; cdr3_nt: TGTGCCTGGAACCCCCCGACAGCGCCTGAAGCTTTCTTT; cdr3_aa: CAWNPPTAPEAFF
clone_size: many; v_call: TRBV12-3/TRBV12-4; d_call: NA; j_call: TRBJ1-1; cdr3_nt: TGTGCCAGCAGCCAACAGGGTTTTAGCACTGAAGCTTTCTTT; cdr3_aa: CASSQQGFSTEAFF
clone_size: NA; v_call: TRBV6-1; d_call: TRBD1; j_call: TRBJ2-7; cdr3_nt: TGTGCCAGCAGAGATCCGGGACAGGGACAGTACGAGCAGTACTTC; cdr3_aa: CASRDPGQGQYEQYF
clone_size: many; v_call: TRBV7-9; d_call: NA; j_call: TRBJ1-1; cdr3_nt: TGTGCCAGCAGCCGAACGGCTGAAGCTTTCTTT; cdr3_aa: CASSRTAEAFF
clone_size: many; v_call: TRBV4-3; d_call: NA; j_call: TRBJ1-1; cdr3_nt: TGCGCCAGCAGCCAGGACCCCGGAGGTAACACTGAAGCTTTCTTT; cdr3_aa: CASSQDPGGNTEAFF
clone_size: many; v_call: TRBV6-5; d_call: TRBD2; j_call: TRBJ2-7; cdr3_nt: TGTGCCAGCAATATCGGACTAGCGGGAGAGATTATTTCCTACGAGCAGTACTTC; cdr3_aa: CASNIGLAGEIISYEQYF
clone_size: NA; v_call: TRBV4-1; d_call: TRBD2; j_call: TRBJ2-7; cdr3_nt: TGCGCCAGCAGCCAAGGACCGCGCTCTAGCGGGAGCTCCTACGAGCAGTACTTC; cdr3_aa: CASSQGPRSSGSSYEQYF
clone_size: many; v_call: TRBV4-3; d_call: TRBD1; j_call: TRBJ1-1; cdr3_nt: TGCGCCAGCAGCCGATTGGGACAGGGGGACACTGAAGCTTTCTTT; cdr3_aa: CASSRLGQGDTEAFF
clone_size: few; v_call: TRBV6-2/TRBV6-3; d_call: TRBD1; j_call: TRBJ1-2; cdr3_nt: TGTGCCAGCAGTGCGACAGGGGGCCTCTATGGCTACACCTTC; cdr3_aa: CASSATGGLYGYTF
clone_size: many; v_call: TRBV11-2; d_call: NA; j_call: TRBJ1-6; cdr3_nt: TGTGCCAGCAGCTTAGTGGGTCAGCGGGGCGCATCCTCACCCCTCCACTTT; cdr3_aa: CASSLVGQRGASSPLHF
clone_size: many; v_call: TRBV19; d_call: TRBD1; j_call: TRBJ1-6; cdr3_nt: TGTGCCAGTAGTTCGACCGGGACAGGCAATTCACCCCTCCACTTT; cdr3_aa: CASSSTGTGNSPLHF
clone_size: NA; v_call: TRBV19; d_call: NA; j_call: TRBJ1-5; cdr3_nt: TGTGCCAGTTCTAAGAGCCCCGACAGTCATCAGCCCCAGCATTTT; cdr3_aa: CASSKSPDSHQPQHF
clone_size: few; v_call: TRBV4-3; d_call: NA; j_call: TRBJ2-7; cdr3_nt: TGCGCCAGCAGCCAAGTGAACAGGGATTACGAGCAGTACTTC; cdr3_aa: CASSQVNRDYEQYF
clone_size: many; v_call: TRBV6-2/TRBV6-3; d_call: NA; j_call: TRBJ1-1; cdr3_nt: TGTGCCAGCAGTTACTCGAAGCTAACCTTGTGGGACCCCTGGGGGGACACTGAAGCTTTCTTT; cdr3_aa: CASSYSKLTLWDPWGDTEAFF
clone_size: many; v_call: TRBV7-2; d_call: TRBD2; j_call: TRBJ2-5; cdr3_nt: TGTGCCAGCAGTAACGCGGGACTAAACCAAGAGACCCAGTACTTC; cdr3_aa: CASSNAGLNQETQYF
clone_size: many; v_call: TRBV19; d_call: TRBD1; j_call: TRBJ1-2; cdr3_nt: TGTGCCAGTAGTACTGGGACAGTCTATGGCTACACCTTC; cdr3_aa: CASSTGTVYGYTF
clone_size: NA; v_call: TRBV11-2; d_call: TRBD1; j_call: TRBJ2-7; cdr3_nt: TGTGCCGGCAGCTTAGCTTCAGGGGGCTACGAGCAGTACTTC; cdr3_aa: CAGSLASGGYEQYF